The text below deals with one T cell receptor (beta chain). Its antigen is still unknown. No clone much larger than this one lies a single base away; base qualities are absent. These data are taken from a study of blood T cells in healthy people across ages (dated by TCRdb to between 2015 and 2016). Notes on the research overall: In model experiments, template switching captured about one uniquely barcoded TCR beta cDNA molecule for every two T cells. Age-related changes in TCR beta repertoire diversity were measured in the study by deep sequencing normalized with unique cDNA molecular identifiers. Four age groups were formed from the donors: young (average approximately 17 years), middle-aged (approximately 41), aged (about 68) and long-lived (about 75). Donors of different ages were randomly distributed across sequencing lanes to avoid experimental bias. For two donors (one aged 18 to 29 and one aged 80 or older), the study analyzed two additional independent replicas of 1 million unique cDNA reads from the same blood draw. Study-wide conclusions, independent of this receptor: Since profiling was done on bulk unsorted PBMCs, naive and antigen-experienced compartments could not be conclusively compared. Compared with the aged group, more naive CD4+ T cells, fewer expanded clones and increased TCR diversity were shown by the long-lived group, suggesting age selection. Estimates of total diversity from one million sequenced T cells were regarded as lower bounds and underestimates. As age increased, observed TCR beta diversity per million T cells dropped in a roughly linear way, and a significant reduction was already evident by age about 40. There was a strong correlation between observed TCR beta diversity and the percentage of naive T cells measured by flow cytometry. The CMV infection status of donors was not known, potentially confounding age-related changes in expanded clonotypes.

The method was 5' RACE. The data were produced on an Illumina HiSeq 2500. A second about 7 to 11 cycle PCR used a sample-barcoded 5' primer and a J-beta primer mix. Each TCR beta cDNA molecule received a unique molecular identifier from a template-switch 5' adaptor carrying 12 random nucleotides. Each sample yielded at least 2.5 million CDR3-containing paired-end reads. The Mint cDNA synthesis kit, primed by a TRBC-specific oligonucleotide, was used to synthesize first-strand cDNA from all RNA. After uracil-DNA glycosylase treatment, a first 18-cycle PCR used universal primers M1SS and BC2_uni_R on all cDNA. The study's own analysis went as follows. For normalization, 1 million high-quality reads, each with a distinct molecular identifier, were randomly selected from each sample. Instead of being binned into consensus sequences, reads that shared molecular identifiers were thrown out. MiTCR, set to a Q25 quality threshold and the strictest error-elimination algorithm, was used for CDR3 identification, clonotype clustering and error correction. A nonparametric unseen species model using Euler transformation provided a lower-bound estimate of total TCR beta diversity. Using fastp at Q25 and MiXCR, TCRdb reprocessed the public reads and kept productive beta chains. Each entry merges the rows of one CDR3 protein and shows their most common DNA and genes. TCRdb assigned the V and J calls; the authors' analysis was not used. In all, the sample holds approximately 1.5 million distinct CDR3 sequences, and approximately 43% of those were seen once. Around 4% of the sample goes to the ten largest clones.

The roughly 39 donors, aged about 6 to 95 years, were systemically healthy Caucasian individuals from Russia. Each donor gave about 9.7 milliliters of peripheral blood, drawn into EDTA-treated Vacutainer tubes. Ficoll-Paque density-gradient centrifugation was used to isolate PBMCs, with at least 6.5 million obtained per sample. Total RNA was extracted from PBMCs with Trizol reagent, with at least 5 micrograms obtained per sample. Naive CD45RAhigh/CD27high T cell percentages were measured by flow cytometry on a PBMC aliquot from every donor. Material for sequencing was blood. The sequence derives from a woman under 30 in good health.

Here the CDR3 is given as CASSETVRAATQYF. The DNA sequence is given as TGCGCCAGCTCCGAGACGGTGAGGGCAGCTACGCAGTATTTT. The chain links TRBV10-1 with TRBJ2-3; TRBD2 is a possible D gene, resting on 5 matching bases. Including cysteine and phenylalanine, the CDR3 has 14 amino acids. Of the read, only the CDR3 DNA is kept; its 42 bases are in frame from base 1. The germline V gene (reference sequence) provides CDR1 WNHNN and CDR2 SYGVQD. V and J lose 8 bases and 8 bases, and a span of 20 bases separates them.